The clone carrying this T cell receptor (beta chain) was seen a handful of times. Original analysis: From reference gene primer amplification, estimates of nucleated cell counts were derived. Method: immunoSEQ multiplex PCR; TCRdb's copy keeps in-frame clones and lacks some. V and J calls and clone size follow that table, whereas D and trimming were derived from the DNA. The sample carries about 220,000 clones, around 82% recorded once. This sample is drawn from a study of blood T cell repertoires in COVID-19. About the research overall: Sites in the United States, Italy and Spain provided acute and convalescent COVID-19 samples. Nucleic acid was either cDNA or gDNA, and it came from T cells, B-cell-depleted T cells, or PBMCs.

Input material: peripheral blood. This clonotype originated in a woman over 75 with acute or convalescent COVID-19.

CDR3 residues: CASSPSPDSPLHF. Written as DNA, the CDR3 is TGTGCCAGCTCACCCTCCCCTGATTCACCCCTCCACTTT. This sequence joins TRBV18 and TRBJ1-6; D gene uncertain. V lost 3 bases and J lost 8, with 8 bases in between. CDR1 and CDR2 (germline): KGHSH, LQKENI. CDR3 length equals 13 residues.